These 16 T cell receptor beta chains came from one sample sequenced in a study of cytomegalovirus exposure and HLA in healthy donors. Primers: 60 Vbeta forward and 13 Jbeta reverse. The data were produced by immunoSEQ multiplex PCR, yet TCRdb's version contains in-frame clones alone and is incomplete. The sample lists tens of thousands of clones; roughly 50% were seen once. The sequenced material came from PBMCs. These receptors originate from a woman in her 40s in good health and CMV-seropositive.

The genes are TRBV28 and TRBJ2-2; the D is unclear. The CDR3 is 13 residues long. Germline assignment: CDR1 MDHEN and CDR2 SYDVKM. V was trimmed by 5 bases and J by 6 bases, leaving 10 bases between them. The CDR3 DNA reads as TGTGCCAGCAGTACTACCCCACCCGGGGAGCTGTTTTTT. Protein: CASSTTPPGELFF.

The rearrangement links TRBV7-9 to TRBJ1-5, with 9 nucleotides matching TRBD1. This CDR3 contains 15 residues. Germline CDR1 reads SEHNR; CDR2 reads FQNEAQ (reference sequence). V was pared by 5 bases and J by 8 bases, with 10 bases of the junction left unmatched. The CDR3 region has the DNA TGTGCCAGCAGCGGGCTCCGGACAGGGGTGAAGCCCCAGCATTTT. Encoded protein: CASSGLRTGVKPQHF.

The chain employs TRBV11-2 and TRBJ2-7, with 9 bases matching TRBD1. Germline loops: CDR1 SGHAT, CDR2 FQNNGV. The CDR3 consists of 16 residues. Trimming took 4 bases from V and 2 from J; bases not matched to a gene: 9. CDR3 in DNA: TGTGCCAGCAGCTCGATCCGGGACAGGGACGCCTACGAGCAGTACTTC. The encoded protein is CASSSIRDRDAYEQYF.

This sequence joins TRBV6-5 and TRBJ2-7; maybe TRBD1 (5 bases). Looked up from germline, CDR1 is MNHEY and CDR2 is SVGAGI. CDR3 length: 13 amino acids. Trimming took 7 bases from V and 2 from J, leaving 12 bases between them. The CDR3 DNA follows: TGTGCCAGCACCCAGGGTTTGCCCTACGAGCAGTACTTC. This translates into CASTQGLPYEQYF.

The chain joins TRBV6-5 to TRBJ1-2, with D possibly TRBD1 on 6 matching bases. The germline CDR1 and CDR2 sequences are MNHEY and SVGAGI. The ends were cut back, 6 bases at V and 7 bases at J, with 15 bases in the middle. The CDR3 spans 13 residues. CDR3 residues: CASRQTGQRGYTF. Here the CDR3 DNA reads TGTGCCAGCAGACAGACAGGACAACGTGGCTACACCTTC.

This clone has a handful of counts. J is TRBJ1-1 and V is TRBV6-5; 7 bases are a match to TRBD1. The trim removed 6 bases at V and 2 bases at J, leaving 9 bases unmatched. Germline values: CDR1 MNHEY, CDR2 SVGAGI. This CDR3 spans 15 amino acids. The CDR3, as DNA: TGTGCCAGCAGGCCCCACCAGGGGGGAAACACTGAAGCTTTCTTT. Amino acids: CASRPHQGGNTEAFF.

The chain joins TRBV10-3 to TRBJ2-6; TRBD2 matches 7 bases. This CDR3 has 17 residues. CDR1 and CDR2 (germline): ENHRY, SYGVKD. Trimming cost V 4 bases and J 0 bases; bases outside gene matches: 6. As DNA, the CDR3 is TGTGCCATCAGTGTTCGAGCGGGGATCTCTGGGGCCAACGTCCTGACTTTC. Translation: CAISVRAGISGANVLTF.

The rearrangement uses TRBV18 and TRBJ2-1, with 9 positions matching TRBD2. The CDR3 sequence is 15 residues long. V was clipped by 4 bases and J by 3 bases; unmatched bases: 4. Germline V CDR1 and CDR2: KGHSH, LQKENI. The CDR3 region is CASSRLAGNYNEQFF. The DNA for the CDR3 is TGTGCCAGCTCACGGCTAGCGGGGAACTACAATGAGCAGTTCTTC.

The gene calls are TRBV7-2 and TRBJ2-1; D gene unclear. The CDR3 runs to 14 residues. V was clipped by 5 bases and J by 7 bases, with 15 bases between them. Germline CDR1 and CDR2: SGHTA and FQGNSA. CDR3 nucleotide sequence: TGTGCCAGCAGCCCACGGCGGAACCGGAATGAGCAGTTCTTC. Translated: CASSPRRNRNEQFF.

This sequence joins TRBV2 and TRBJ2-7; 11 bases map to TRBD1. Trimming at V came to 6 bases and at J to 4 bases, leaving 5 bases not matched to a gene. There are 14 residues in the CDR3. Germline CDR1 reads SNHLY; CDR2 reads FYNNEI. The CDR3, as DNA: TGTGCCAGCAGGGCCGGGACAGGGGGGTACGAGCAGTACTTC. This encodes CASRAGTGGYEQYF.

This clone has a single count. J is TRBJ1-4 and V is TRBV5-4, with TRBD1 matching 8 bases. J was trimmed by 8 bases and V by 1 base; bases with no gene match: 13. This CDR3 contains 17 residues. The germline V gene encodes CDR1 SGHNT and CDR2 YYREEE (reference sequence). DNA of the CDR3: TGTGCCAGCAGCTTGTTAGGCACAGGGGGGCTTGGCGAAAAACTGTTTTTT. Translation gives CASSLLGTGGLGEKLFF.

This clone was observed a handful of times. The chain combines TRBV5-5 with TRBJ1-4; no definite D call. Trimming left V 4 bases short and J 6 bases short, with 4 bases between. Germline-derived CDR1 and CDR2 are SGHKS and YYEKEE (reference sequence). The CDR3 is made up of 11 amino acids. CDR3 nucleotide sequence: TGTGCCAGCAGCGAGTATGAAAAACTGTTTTTT. Its protein is CASSEYEKLFF.

The chain recombines TRBV6-1 with TRBJ1-6; TRBD1 is a possible D gene (6 bases). The germline V gene encodes CDR1 MNHNS and CDR2 SASEGT. This CDR3 is built from 15 residues. V gave up 5 bases and J gave up 8 bases, with 16 bases separating them. The CDR3 loop reads CASSTQGLGDSPLHF. The CDR3 DNA reads TGTGCCAGCAGTACCCAGGGGCTGGGGGATTCACCCCTCCACTTT.

The chain employs TRBV28 and TRBJ1-3; D is possibly TRBD1 (6 bases). The CDR3 has 15 amino acids. CDR1 and CDR2 from the germline V gene are MDHEN and SYDVKM. The germline V and J ends were trimmed by 2 bases and 6 bases, with 14 bases remaining between them. The CDR3 nucleotides are TGTGCCAGCAGTTTAACGGGGACAACTCTAAACACCATATATTTT. This sequence encodes CASSLTGTTLNTIYF.

This chain links TRBV7-9 with TRBJ1-1; D is unresolved. The CDR3 has 15 residues. Trimming cost V 5 bases and J 6 bases, with 19 bases left between them. Germline V gene data show CDR1 as SEHNR and CDR2 as FQNEAQ (reference sequence). The CDR3 loop is CASSPDFVERPEAFF. The CDR3 DNA reads as TGTGCCAGCAGCCCCGATTTTGTGGAGCGACCTGAAGCTTTCTTT.

This clone was picked up a small number of times. The chain combines TRBV30 with TRBJ1-5; 8 bases fit TRBD1. Trimming took 4 bases from V and 3 from J; bases not matched to a gene: 5. This CDR3 spans 14 amino acids. Germline V gene sequence: CDR1 GTSNPN, CDR2 SVGIG (reference sequence). The CDR3 is CAWTGGLFNQPQHF. The CDR3 coding sequence is TGTGCCTGGACAGGGGGCCTATTCAATCAGCCCCAGCATTTT.